The 17 T cell receptor beta chains below all came from one sample that was sequenced in a study of tumor-infiltrating lymphocytes in primary liver carcinoma. The authors made TCR beta cDNA from about 500 ng total RNA with a constant-region primer. It was through three nested multiplex PCR rounds of slightly modified ARM-PCR that TCR beta libraries arose. Each of the first two PCR rounds ran nine to ten cycles with TRBV1-TRBV30 forward and C-beta reverse primers. TCRdb re-derived calls from the multiplex PCR reads in MiXCR, one entry per CDR3 protein. The sample records 95,000 to 150,000 distinct CDR3 sequences, 60% to 70% being singletons. Between roughly 20 and 31 mg of unsorted bulk tissue served as the source from which RNA and DNA were co-extracted. Sequenced input: liver tumor tissue from sampling region 1. Subset meaning: tumor region T1, superior pole. The receptor source for this set is a woman aged 55-70 years with primary liver carcinoma and hepatitis B virus infection.

About this clonotype itself: This clone may be a read error of a much larger clone one base away. The chain recombines TRBV29-1 with TRBJ2-5, with D possibly called TRBD1 or TRBD2 (5 bases each). There are 14 residues in the CDR3. V was cut by 6 bases and J by 2 bases, with 16 bases left in between. Per germline, CDR1 SQVTM and CDR2 ANQGSEA. CDR3 sequence: CSVLPGRGQETQYF. The CDR3 DNA is TGCAGCGTGCTCCCGGGGCGTGGGCAAGAGACCCAGTACTTC.

This clonotype was seen a handful of times. The chain couples TRBV5-6 to TRBJ2-5; the D gene is possibly TRBD2 (6 bases). CDR1 SGHDT and CDR2 YYEEEE come from the germline V gene. CDR3 length: 16 amino acids. V lost 2 bases, J lost 4 bases, and 18 bases lay in between. CDR3 coding DNA: TGTGCCAGCAGCTTATCCGGGAGAGGTGCTGGAGAGACCCAGTACTTC. This gives the protein CASSLSGRGAGETQYF. The full variable domain, rest sourced from reference TRBV5-6 and TRBJ2-5, is DAGVTQSPTHLIKTRGQQVTLRCSPKSGHDTVSWYQQALGQGPQFIFQYYEEEERQRGNFPDRFSGHQFPNYSSELNVNALLLGDSALYLCASSLSGRGAGETQYFGPGTRLLVL.

V and J are TRBV5-1 and TRBJ1-2; D remains unclear. Germline V gene data show CDR1 as SGHRS and CDR2 as YFSETQ. Trimming took off 4 bases at V and 4 bases at J, with 8 bases between the two ends. The CDR3 extends over 12 amino acids. DNA for the CDR3: TGCGCCAGCAGCAAGGCGCGCTATGGCTACACCTTC. It encodes CASSKARYGYTF.

Notes on this clonotype: Likely a read error: the CDR3 ends without its conserved phenylalanine or tryptophan. The J gene is TRBJ1-6, the V gene TRBV11-1; D is perhaps TRBD1 (5 bases). Per germline, CDR1 SGHAT and CDR2 FQDESV (reference sequence). The CDR3 loop spans 13 amino acids. As DNA, the CDR3 is TGTGCCAGCAGCCGACTTGGGGGTTCACTCCTCCACTCT. This encodes CASSRLGGSLLHS.

Points on this clonotype: Possible read error: a much larger clone is one base away. The rearrangement links TRBV6-5 to TRBJ1-2; no reliable D call. The germline V gene has CDR1 MNHEY and CDR2 SVGAGI. This CDR3 region has 13 residues. The CDR3 region is CASSNGLKDGYAF. The CDR3 region has the DNA TGTGCCAGCAGCAACGGGCTCAAAGATGGCTACGCCTTC.

Comment on this clonotype: An end of the junction does not agree with germline; a read error may underlie this. This chain joins TRBV11-2 and TRBJ2-5; the D gene could be TRBD1 or TRBD2 (5 bases each). The CDR3 has 13 residues. Germline-derived CDR1 and CDR2 are SGHAT and FQNNGV. The CDR3 DNA reads TGTGCCGGCAGTTTAGATATCGGGGACCGCGAATGCTTC. It specifies CAGSLDIGDRECF.

The sample holds one count of this clonotype. Because the CDR3 is missing its conserved closing phenylalanine or tryptophan, this is likely a read error. Because the CDR3's place on the DNA is in doubt, the DNA is left out and the CDR3 is given as listed by TCRdb. V usage is TRBV11-2 and J usage is TRBJ2-7; TRBD2, the D gene given by the table, was not confirmed from the DNA. The CDR3 spans 13 residues, counting both ends. The germline V gene has CDR1 SGHAT and CDR2 FQNNGV. The CDR3 is CASSLTSGNEQNL.

As regards this clonotype: One junction end does not reproduce the germline sequence, and a read error may be involved. This chain links TRBV7-9 with TRBJ1-6, with TRBD1 identical over 7 bases. Germline V lookup: CDR1 SEHNR, CDR2 FQNEAQ (reference sequence). The CDR3 totals 14 residues. In nucleotides, the CDR3 is TGTGCCAACAGCATCGACAGGGATAATTCAGCCCTCCACTTT. It specifies CANSIDRDNSALHF.

As to this clonotype: A much bigger clone sits one base away, suggesting this may be a read error. V is TRBV12-3 or TRBV12-4 and J is TRBJ2-1, with 9 bases aligning to TRBD2. The CDR3 totals 15 residues. DNA for the CDR3: TGTGCCAGCAGTTTGGGGACTAGCAAGGACAAAGAGCAGTTCTTC. The encoded protein is CASSLGTSKDKEQFF.

At least ten counts were recorded for this clonotype. The V call is TRBV7-9, the J call TRBJ2-1; weak D call: TRBD1 (6 bases). The germline V and J ends were trimmed by 2 bases and 4 bases, with 12 bases remaining between them. Germline values: CDR1 SEHNR, CDR2 FQNEAQ (reference sequence). The CDR3 is 15 residues long. In DNA form, the CDR3 reads TGTGCCAGCAGCTTACAGGGGACACAGTACAATGAGCAGTTCTTC. Its protein is CASSLQGTQYNEQFF.

With respect to this clonotype: Sequence at one end of the junction differs from germline and may be a read error. V and J are TRBV11-2 and TRBJ2-5; a possible D gene is TRBD2 (5 bases). This CDR3 has 15 amino acids. The germline gives CDR1 SGHAT, CDR2 FQNNGV. CDR3 sequence: CASSLEGVEEETQYF. The CDR3, as DNA: TGTGCCAGTAGCTTAGAGGGAGTGGAGGAAGAGACCCAGTACTTC.

About this clonotype itself: The junction does not match germline at one end; this may be a read error. V usage is TRBV11-2 and J usage is TRBJ1-1; possible D gene TRBD1, 6 bases. Germline loops: CDR1 SGHAT, CDR2 FQNNGV. The CDR3 runs to 14 residues. CDR3 amino acids: CANSLTRGRAEALF. CDR3 nucleotide sequence: TGTGCCAACAGCTTAACCAGGGGTCGAGCTGAAGCTCTCTTT. The complete variable domain, with remaining parts taken from reference TRBV11-2 and TRBJ1-1, reads EAGVAQSPRYKIIEKRQSVAFWCNPISGHATLYWYQQILGQGPKLLIQFQNNGVVDDSQLPKDRFSAERLKGVDSTLKIQPAKLEDSAVYLCANSLTRGRAEALFGQGTRLTVV.

This clonotype was detected many times. One end of the junction fails to match germline, which may point to a read error. This rearrangement joins TRBV29-1 to TRBJ2-2; D is unresolved. Germline loops: CDR1 SQVTM, CDR2 ANQGSEA. The CDR3 has 14 residues. CDR3 DNA: TGCAGCGTTTCAAAGTCCGGCGGCACCGAGGAGCTGTTTTTT. It translates to CSVSKSGGTEELFF.

Note on this clonotype: The conserved final phenylalanine or tryptophan is absent from the CDR3, which likely points to a read error. It is unclear where the CDR3 begins or ends on the DNA, so no DNA is shown, and the CDR3 is as TCRdb lists it. The chain carries TRBV29-1 and TRBJ1-1; TRBD1, the table's D call, was not compared with the DNA. The CDR3 is made up of 12 amino acids, end residues included. The germline V gene encodes CDR1 SQVTM and CDR2 ANQGSEA. The CDR3 sequence: CSVEGGKAEAFL.

Comment on this clonotype: This may be a read error, as it is one base from a much larger clone. V and J are TRBV4-2 and TRBJ2-1, with D perhaps given as TRBD1 or TRBD2 (5 bases each). Germline V gene data show CDR1 as LGHNA and CDR2 as YNFKEQ. There are 14 residues in the CDR3. The CDR3 region is CVSSPRGRVNEQFF. In DNA, the CDR3 is TGTGTCAGCAGCCCTCGGGGCAGGGTCAATGAGCAGTTCTTC.

This clonotype has just one count. This sequence may be a read error, since a much larger clone differs from it by one base. The chain has TRBV12-3 or TRBV12-4 and TRBJ2-3; D not certain. V was shortened by 4 bases and J by 15 bases, with 20 bases between the two germline ends. The length of the CDR3 is 13 residues. The CDR3 is CASSSGGTRFDYF. The DNA for the CDR3 is TGTGCCAGCAGTTCCGGTGGTACTCGGTTTGACTATTTT.

The rearrangement links TRBV5-1 to TRBJ2-1; 14 bases match TRBD2. The CDR3 is 16 residues long. Germline lookup yields CDR1 SGHRS and CDR2 YFSETQ. The junction had 6 bases not matched to a gene; V was cut back by 3 bases and J by 7 bases. CDR3 nucleotide sequence: TGCGCCAGCAGCTGGACTAGCGGGGGGAGGCTTAATGAGCAGTTCTTC. The encoded protein is CASSWTSGGRLNEQFF.